This T cell receptor beta chain was observed in a study of blood T cells in healthy people across ages. Background on the study: About one barcoded beta molecule per two T cells was the capture yield of template switching.

Combining a sample-barcoded 5' primer with a J-beta primer mix, a second PCR ran for roughly 7 to 12 cycles. TCRdb used MiXCR to reprocess the 5' RACE reads, holding one entry per CDR3 protein. This sample has some 640,000 distinct CDR3 sequences, with around 49% found just once. CDR3 length: 15 residues. Trimming cost V 4 bases and J 3 bases; bases outside gene matches: 5. Germline CDR1 and CDR2: KGHSH and LQKENI. The clonotype was recovered from a woman between 55 and 75 years old in good health. The material sequenced was blood. This chain uses TRBV18 with TRBJ1-4, with 7 bases identical to TRBD1. CDR3: CASSRPTGSNEKLFF. DNA for the CDR3: TGTGCCAGCTCACGACCGACAGGGTCTAATGAAAAACTGTTTTTT.